A single sample gave rise to the 2 T cell receptor beta chains below, sequenced in a study of blood T cell repertoires in COVID-19. TCRdb's copy holds only in-frame clones and misses some; the assay was immunoSEQ multiplex PCR. The data hold around 26,000 clones, with roughly 87% observed a single time. Sequenced input: peripheral blood. All receptors come from a human donor in a cohort sampled during active COVID-19.

The chain couples TRBV7-9 to TRBJ2-1; D unclear. CDR3 size: 15 residues. The ends were cut back, 5 bases at V and 7 bases at J, with 18 bases in the middle. Germline CDR1 is SEHNR and CDR2 is FQNEAQ (reference sequence). The CDR3, as DNA: TGTGCCAGCAGCCCAACAGATAAAACTGGGAATGAGCAGTTCTTC. Its translation is CASSPTDKTGNEQFF.

The genes are TRBV5-1 and TRBJ2-5, with 14 bases that match TRBD2. Germline V gene data show CDR1 as SGHRS and CDR2 as YFSETQ. There are 18 residues in the CDR3. J gave up 4 bases and V 2 bases, and 10 bases lay outside the gene matches. The CDR3 DNA follows: TGCGCCAGCAGCTTAGGACTAGCGGGAGGATTCGAGCGAGAGACCCAGTACTTC. The encoded protein is CASSLGLAGGFERETQYF.